This T cell receptor (beta chain) was sequenced in a study of blood T cell repertoires in COVID-19. The assay was immunoSEQ multiplex PCR, and TCRdb's table has in-frame clones only and misses some. The sample lists hundreds of thousands of clones; around 89% were seen once. The V gene end was trimmed by 6 bases and the J gene end by 4 bases; junction bases not matched to a gene: 6. The CDR3 extends over 14 amino acids. CDR1 MGHDK and CDR2 SYGVNS come from the germline V gene. The chain employs TRBV25-1 and TRBJ1-5, with TRBD1 matching 7 bases. Sequenced sample: peripheral blood. The sequence came from a woman in her sixties with acute or convalescent COVID-19. The CDR3 here is CASRQTGENQPQHF. The CDR3 DNA reads as TGTGCCAGCAGACAAACAGGGGAAAATCAGCCCCAGCATTTT.